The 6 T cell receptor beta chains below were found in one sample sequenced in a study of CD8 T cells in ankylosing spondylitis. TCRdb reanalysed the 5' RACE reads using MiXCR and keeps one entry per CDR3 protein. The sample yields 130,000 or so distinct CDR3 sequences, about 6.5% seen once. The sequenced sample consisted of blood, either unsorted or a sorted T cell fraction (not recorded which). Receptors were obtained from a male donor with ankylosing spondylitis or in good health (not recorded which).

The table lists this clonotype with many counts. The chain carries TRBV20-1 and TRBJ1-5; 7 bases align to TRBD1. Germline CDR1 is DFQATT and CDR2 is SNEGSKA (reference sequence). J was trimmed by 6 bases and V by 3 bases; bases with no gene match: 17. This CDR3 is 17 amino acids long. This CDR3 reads CSARMGQSNFAAQPQHF. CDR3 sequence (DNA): TGCAGTGCTAGGATGGGACAGTCAAATTTCGCAGCTCAGCCCCAGCATTTT.

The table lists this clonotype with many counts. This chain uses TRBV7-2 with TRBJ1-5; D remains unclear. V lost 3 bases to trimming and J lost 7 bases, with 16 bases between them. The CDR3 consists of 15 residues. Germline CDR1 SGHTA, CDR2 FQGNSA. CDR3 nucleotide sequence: TGTGCCAGCAGCTTGATAATCTCTGACCAACAGCCCCAGCATTTT. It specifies CASSLIISDQQPQHF.

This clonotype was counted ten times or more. Written as DNA, the CDR3 is TGCGCCAGCAGCTGGACAGGGTTGGGCGAGCAGTACTTC. This encodes CASSWTGLGEQYF. V is TRBV5-1 and J is TRBJ2-7; 8 bases are shared with TRBD1. Germline V lookup: CDR1 SGHRS, CDR2 YFSETQ. The CDR3 is 13 residues long. The V segment lost 3 bases and the J segment 6 bases; nucleotides outside the gene matches: 5.

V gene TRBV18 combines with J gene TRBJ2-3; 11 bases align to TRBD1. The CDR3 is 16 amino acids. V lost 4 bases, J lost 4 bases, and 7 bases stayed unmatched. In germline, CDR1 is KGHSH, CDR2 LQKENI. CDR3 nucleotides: TGTGCCAGCTCACTAGCGAGGACAGGGGGCTCAGATACGCAGTATTTT. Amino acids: CASSLARTGGSDTQYF.

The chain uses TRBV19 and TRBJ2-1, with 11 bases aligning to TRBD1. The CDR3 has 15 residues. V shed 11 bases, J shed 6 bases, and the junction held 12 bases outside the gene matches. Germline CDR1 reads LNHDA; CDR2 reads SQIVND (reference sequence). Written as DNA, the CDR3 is TGTGCCTACCCTACCCCGGGACAGGGGGTCAATGAGCAGTTCTTC. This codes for CAYPTPGQGVNEQFF.

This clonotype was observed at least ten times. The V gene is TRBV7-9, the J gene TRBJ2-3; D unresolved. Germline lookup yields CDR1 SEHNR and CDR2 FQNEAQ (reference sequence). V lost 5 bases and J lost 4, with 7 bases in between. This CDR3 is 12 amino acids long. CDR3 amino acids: CASSLDPDTQYF. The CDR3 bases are TGTGCCAGCAGCCTGGACCCAGATACGCAGTATTTT. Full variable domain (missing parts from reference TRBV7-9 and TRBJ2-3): DTGVSQNPRHKITKRGQNVTFRCDPISEHNRLYWYRQTLGQGPEFLTYFQNEAQLEKSRLLSDRFSAERPKGSFSTLEIQRTEQGDSAMYLCASSLDPDTQYFGPGTRLTVL.